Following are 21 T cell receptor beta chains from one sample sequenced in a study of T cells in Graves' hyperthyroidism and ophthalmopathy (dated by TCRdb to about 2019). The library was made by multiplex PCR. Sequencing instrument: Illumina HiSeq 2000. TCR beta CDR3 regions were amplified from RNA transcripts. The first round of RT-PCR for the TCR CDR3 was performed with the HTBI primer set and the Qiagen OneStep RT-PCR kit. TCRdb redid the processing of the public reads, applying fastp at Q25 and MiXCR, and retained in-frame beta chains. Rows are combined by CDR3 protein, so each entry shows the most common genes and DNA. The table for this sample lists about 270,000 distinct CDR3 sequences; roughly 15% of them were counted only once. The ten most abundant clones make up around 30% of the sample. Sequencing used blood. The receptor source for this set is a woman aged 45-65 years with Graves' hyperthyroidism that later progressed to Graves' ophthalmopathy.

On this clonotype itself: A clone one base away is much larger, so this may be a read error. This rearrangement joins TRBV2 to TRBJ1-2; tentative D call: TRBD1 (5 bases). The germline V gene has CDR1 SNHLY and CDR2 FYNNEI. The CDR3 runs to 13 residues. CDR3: CASSGAGNDGYAF. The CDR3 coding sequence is TGTGCCAGCAGTGGGGCAGGGAATGATGGCTACGCCTTC.

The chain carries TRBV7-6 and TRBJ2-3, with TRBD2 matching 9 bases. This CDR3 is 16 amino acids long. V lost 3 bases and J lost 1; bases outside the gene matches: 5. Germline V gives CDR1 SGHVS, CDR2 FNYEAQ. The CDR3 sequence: CASSLIRTSGTDTQYF. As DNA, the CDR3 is TGTGCCAGCAGCTTGATTCGGACTAGCGGCACAGATACGCAGTATTTT.

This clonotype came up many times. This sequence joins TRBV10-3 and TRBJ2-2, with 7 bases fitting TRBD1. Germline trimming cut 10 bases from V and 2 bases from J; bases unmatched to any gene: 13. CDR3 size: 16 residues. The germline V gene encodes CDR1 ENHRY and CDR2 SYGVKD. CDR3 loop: CATRGQDGLNTGELFF. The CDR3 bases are TGTGCCACAAGGGGGCAAGACGGCTTAAACACCGGGGAGCTGTTTTTT.

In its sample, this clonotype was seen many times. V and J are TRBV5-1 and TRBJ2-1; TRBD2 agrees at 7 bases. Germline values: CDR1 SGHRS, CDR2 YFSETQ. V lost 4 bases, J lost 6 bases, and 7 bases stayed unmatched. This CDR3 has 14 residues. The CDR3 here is CASSATSLGNEQFF. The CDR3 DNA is TGCGCCAGCAGCGCGACTAGCTTGGGCAATGAGCAGTTCTTC.

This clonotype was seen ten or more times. CDR3 sequence reads: CASSQNDRNEQFF. The CDR3 coding sequence is TGTGCCAGCAGCCAAAATGACAGGAATGAGCAGTTCTTC. The rearrangement joins TRBV3-1 to TRBJ2-1, with D maybe TRBD1 (6 bases). The V and J ends lost 2 bases and 7 bases respectively, with 9 bases between them. Germline loops: CDR1 LGHDT, CDR2 YNNKEL (reference sequence). This CDR3 has 13 residues.

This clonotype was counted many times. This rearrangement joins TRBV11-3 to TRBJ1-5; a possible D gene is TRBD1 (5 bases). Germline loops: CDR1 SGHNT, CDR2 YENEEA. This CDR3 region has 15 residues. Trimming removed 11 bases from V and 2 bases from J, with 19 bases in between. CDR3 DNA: TGTGCCGGTCCTCGGGGCAGGGTGGGCAATCAGCCCCAGCATTTT. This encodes CAGPRGRVGNQPQHF.

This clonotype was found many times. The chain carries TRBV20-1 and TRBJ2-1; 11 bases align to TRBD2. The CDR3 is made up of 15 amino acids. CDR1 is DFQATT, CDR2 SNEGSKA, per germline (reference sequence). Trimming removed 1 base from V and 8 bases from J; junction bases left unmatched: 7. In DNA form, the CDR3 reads TGCAGTGCTAGAGGGGGCACTAGCGGGAGCGATGAGCAGTTCTTC. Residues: CSARGGTSGSDEQFF.

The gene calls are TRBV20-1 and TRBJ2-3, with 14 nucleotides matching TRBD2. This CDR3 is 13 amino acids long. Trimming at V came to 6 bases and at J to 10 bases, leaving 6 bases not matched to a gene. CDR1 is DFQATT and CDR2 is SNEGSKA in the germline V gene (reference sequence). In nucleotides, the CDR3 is TGCAGTGCGATCGGGACTAGCGGGAGTGCGCAGTATTTT. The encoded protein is CSAIGTSGSAQYF.

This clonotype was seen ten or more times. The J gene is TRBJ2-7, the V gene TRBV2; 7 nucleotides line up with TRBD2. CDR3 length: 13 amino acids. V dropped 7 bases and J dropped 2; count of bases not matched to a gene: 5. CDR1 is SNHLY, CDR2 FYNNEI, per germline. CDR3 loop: CASIFLAAYEQYF. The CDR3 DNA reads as TGTGCCAGCATCTTCCTAGCGGCCTACGAGCAGTACTTC.

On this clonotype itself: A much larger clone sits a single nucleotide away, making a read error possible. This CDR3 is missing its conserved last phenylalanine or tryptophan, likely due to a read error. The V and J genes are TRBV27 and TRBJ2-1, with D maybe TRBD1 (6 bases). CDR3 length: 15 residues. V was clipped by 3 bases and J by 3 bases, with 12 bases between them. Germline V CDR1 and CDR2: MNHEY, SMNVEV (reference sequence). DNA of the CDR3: TGTGCCAGCAGTTTGGACAGATCGGGCTACAATGAGCAGTTCTCC. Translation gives CASSLDRSGYNEQFS.

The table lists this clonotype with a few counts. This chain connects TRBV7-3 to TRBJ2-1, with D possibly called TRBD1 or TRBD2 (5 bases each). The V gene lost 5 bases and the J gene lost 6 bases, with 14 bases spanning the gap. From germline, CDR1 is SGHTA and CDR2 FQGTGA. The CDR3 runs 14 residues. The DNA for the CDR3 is TGTGCCAGCAGCCCCTCCAGGGAGTCCAATGAGCAGTTCTTC. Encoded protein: CASSPSRESNEQFF. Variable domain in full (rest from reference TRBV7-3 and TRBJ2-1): GAGVSQTPSNKVTEKGKYVELRCDPISGHTALYWYRQSLGQGPEFLIYFQGTGAADDSGLPNDRFFAVRPEGSVSTLKIQRTERGDSAVYLCASSPSRESNEQFFGPGTRLTVL.

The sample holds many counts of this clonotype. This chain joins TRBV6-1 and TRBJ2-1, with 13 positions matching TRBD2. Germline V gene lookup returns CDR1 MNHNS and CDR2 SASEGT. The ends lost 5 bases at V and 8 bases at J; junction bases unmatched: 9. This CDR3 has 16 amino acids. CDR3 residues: CASSTSLAGGPYEQFF. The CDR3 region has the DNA TGTGCCAGCAGTACCTCACTAGCGGGAGGGCCCTATGAGCAGTTCTTC.

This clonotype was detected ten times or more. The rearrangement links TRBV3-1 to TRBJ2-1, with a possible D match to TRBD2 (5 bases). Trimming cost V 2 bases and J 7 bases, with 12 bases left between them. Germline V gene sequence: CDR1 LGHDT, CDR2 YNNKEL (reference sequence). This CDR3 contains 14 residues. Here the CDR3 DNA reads TGTGCCAGCAGCCAAACGGGAATTAGGAATGAGCAGTTCTTC. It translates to CASSQTGIRNEQFF.

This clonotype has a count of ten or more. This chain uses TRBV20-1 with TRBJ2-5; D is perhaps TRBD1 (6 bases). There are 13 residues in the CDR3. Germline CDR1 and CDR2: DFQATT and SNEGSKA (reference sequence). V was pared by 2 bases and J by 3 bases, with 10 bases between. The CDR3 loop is CSARWDTEETQYF. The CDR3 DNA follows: TGCAGTGCTAGATGGGACACTGAAGAGACCCAGTACTTC.

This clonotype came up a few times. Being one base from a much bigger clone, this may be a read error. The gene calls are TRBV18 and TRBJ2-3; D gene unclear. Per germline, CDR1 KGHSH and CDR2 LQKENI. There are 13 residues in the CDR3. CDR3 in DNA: TGTACCAGCTCACAAAGGCAAGCAGATACGCAGTATTTT. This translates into CTSSQRQADTQYF.

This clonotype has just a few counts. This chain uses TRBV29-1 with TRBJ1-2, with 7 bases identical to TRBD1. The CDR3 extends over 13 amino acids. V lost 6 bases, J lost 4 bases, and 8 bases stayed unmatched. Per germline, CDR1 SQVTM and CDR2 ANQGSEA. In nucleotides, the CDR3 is TGCAGCGTGATGGGACAGTTCCTCTATGGCTACACCTTC. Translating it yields CSVMGQFLYGYTF.

The CDR3 sequence: CASSPGQGAQDEQFF. CDR3 nucleotides: TGCGCCAGCAGCCCGGGACAGGGGGCGCAGGATGAGCAGTTCTTC. This chain links TRBV5-1 with TRBJ2-1; 12 bases are shared with TRBD1. Trimming took 4 bases from V and 8 from J; bases not matched to a gene: 7. Germline V gene lookup returns CDR1 SGHRS and CDR2 YFSETQ. The CDR3 has 15 amino acids.

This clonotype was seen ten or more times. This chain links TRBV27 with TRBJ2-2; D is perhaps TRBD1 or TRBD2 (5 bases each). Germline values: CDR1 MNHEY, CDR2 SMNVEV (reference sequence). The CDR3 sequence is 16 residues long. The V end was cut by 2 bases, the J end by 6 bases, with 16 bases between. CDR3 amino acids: CASSLRASRGAGELFF. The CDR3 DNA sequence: TGTGCCAGCAGTTTAAGGGCTAGCCGGGGCGCCGGGGAGCTGTTTTTT.

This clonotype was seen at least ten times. The CDR3 DNA is TGTGCCAGCTCACCTCGGGAGGGCCCCTACAATGAGCAGTTCTTC. Protein: CASSPREGPYNEQFF. This chain connects TRBV18 to TRBJ2-1; 8 bases align to TRBD2. Germline trimming cut 3 bases from V and 2 bases from J; bases unmatched to any gene: 3. The germline V gene encodes CDR1 KGHSH and CDR2 LQKENI. There are 15 residues in the CDR3.

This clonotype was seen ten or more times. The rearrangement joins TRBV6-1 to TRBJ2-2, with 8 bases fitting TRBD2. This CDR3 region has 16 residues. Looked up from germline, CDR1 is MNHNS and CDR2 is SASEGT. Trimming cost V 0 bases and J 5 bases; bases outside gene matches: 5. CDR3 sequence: CASSEAAGGGTGELFF. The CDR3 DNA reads TGTGCCAGCAGTGAAGCGGCGGGAGGTGGGACCGGGGAGCTGTTTTTT.

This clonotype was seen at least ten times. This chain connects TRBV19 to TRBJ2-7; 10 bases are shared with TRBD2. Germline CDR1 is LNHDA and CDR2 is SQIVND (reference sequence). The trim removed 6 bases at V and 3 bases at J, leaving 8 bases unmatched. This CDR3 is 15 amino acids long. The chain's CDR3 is CASSPASGRLYEQYF. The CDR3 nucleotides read TGTGCCAGTAGCCCCGCTAGCGGGAGACTCTACGAGCAGTACTTC.